This TCR beta chain appears in the sequencing data of a study of T cell responses to AZD1222 COVID-19 vaccine. Sequencing was performed with immunoSEQ multiplex PCR; in TCRdb, only in-frame clones are kept and a portion is missing. The sample lists about 120,000 clones, 75% to 90% occurring once. General study findings and limits: Following two doses of AZD1222, Spike-specific TCR breadth and depth rose.

As regards this clone: Its antigen is currently unknown.

The CDR3 length is 14 residues. The germline V gene has CDR1 LNHDA and CDR2 SQIVND (reference sequence). Trimming stripped 3 bases from V and 5 bases from J, with 13 bases between. The source was peripheral blood, collected on day 0 of AZD1222 vaccination. The sequence derives from an adult in good health. This chain connects TRBV19 to TRBJ1-2; D may be TRBD1 (5 bases). CDR3 protein: CASSMTAGTYGYTF. The CDR3 nucleotides read TGTGCCAGTAGTATGACGGCAGGGACTTATGGCTACACCTTC.